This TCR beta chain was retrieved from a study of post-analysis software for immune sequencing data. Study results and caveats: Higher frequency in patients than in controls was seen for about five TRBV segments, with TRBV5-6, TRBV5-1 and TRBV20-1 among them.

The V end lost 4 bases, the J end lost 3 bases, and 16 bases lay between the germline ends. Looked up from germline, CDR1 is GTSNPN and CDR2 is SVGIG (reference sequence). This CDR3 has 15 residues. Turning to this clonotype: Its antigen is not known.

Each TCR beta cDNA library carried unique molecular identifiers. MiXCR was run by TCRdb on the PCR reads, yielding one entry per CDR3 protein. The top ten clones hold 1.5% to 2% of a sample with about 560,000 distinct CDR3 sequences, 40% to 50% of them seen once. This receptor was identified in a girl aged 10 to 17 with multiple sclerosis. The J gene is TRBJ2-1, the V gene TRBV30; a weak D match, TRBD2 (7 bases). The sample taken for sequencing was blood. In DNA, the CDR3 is TGTGCCTGGAAACAGGGCGGGAGAATCTACAATGAGCAGTTCTTC. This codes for CAWKQGGRIYNEQFF. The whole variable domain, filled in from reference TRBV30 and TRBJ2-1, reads SQTIHQWPATLVQPVGSPLSLECTVEGTSNPNLYWYRQAAGRGLQLLFYSVGIGQISSEVPQNLSASRPQDRQFILSSKKLLLSDSGFYLCAWKQGGRIYNEQFFGPGTRLTVL.